The TCR beta chain described here comes from a study of cytomegalovirus exposure and HLA in healthy donors. General study findings and limits: In most subjects, TCR beta sequences reportedly gave accurate predictions of HLA-A and HLA-B alleles.

This PCR relied on a set of 60 Vbeta primers and 13 Jbeta primers. Produced via immunoSEQ multiplex PCR; TCRdb's table is partial and in-frame only. The sample lists 80,000 or so clones, roughly 80% occurring once. A word on this clone: Its target is unknown.

Germline V lookup: CDR1 LNHDA, CDR2 SQIVND (reference sequence). This CDR3 is built from 15 residues. V trimming: 5 bases; J trimming: 2 bases; junction bases outside the gene matches: 5. This clonotype was sampled from a middle-aged woman in good health and CMV-seronegative. Sequencing input: PBMCs. This chain joins TRBV19 and TRBJ1-2, with TRBD1 matching 10 bases. The CDR3 nucleotides are TGTGCCAGTAGTGACAGGGGGCTAAAGAACTATGGCTACACCTTC. Amino acid sequence: CASSDRGLKNYGYTF.